This T cell receptor beta chain was profiled in a study of blood T cell repertoires in COVID-19. The wider study: Acute and convalescent COVID-19 specimens originated in the United States, Italy and Spain.

This clone came up a few times. The authors' processing: How many nucleated cells were present was estimated from reference gene primer amplification. Only in-frame clones appear in the TCRdb table, and some are missing; sequencing was by immunoSEQ multiplex PCR. The V and J calls and the clone size are those of that table, but D and trimming were determined from the DNA. The data hold 300,000 to 450,000 clones, with approximately 86% observed a single time. Between the trimmed V and J ends, which lost 6 bases and 5 bases, there was a span of 14 bases. This CDR3 is 14 amino acids long. CDR1 is MDHEN and CDR2 is SYDVKM in the germline V gene.

Sequences were obtained from peripheral blood. The chain carries TRBV28 and TRBJ2-1, with D unclear. The clonotype originates from a human donor in a cohort sampled during active COVID-19. The CDR3 nucleotides are TGTGCCAGCAGCCCCGCTGGTAGCAACAATGAGCAGTTCTTC. As protein: CASSPAGSNNEQFF.